These 25 T cell receptor beta chains originate from one sample sequenced in a study of quantifying T cell responses using KT2 cells. Study details: cDNA was made from DNase-treated RNA using alpha and beta constant primers.

A single-stranded UMI oligo with SP2 sequence was ligated to cDNA 3' ends. An equimolar mix of RC1.1 and RC1.2 primed the beta chain across TRBC1 and TRBC2. TCRdb processed the UMI-ligation and nested PCR reads anew with MiXCR; each CDR3 protein has one entry. The table lists approximately 60,000 distinct CDR3 sequences, over 9% of them singletons. Source material: PBMCs spiked with cells of the T cell clone KT2. These receptor sequences come from a human donor.

This clonotype was observed many times. The V call is TRBV9, the J call TRBJ2-2; D is undetermined. Germline CDR1 is SGDLS and CDR2 is YYNGEE. The CDR3 totals 13 residues. V lost 1 base to trimming and J lost 5 bases, with 6 bases between them. The CDR3 DNA reads TGTGCCAGCAGCGTATTGCAGACCGGGGAGCTGTTTTTT. Encoded protein: CASSVLQTGELFF.

The sample holds many counts of this clonotype. This rearrangement joins TRBV7-8 to TRBJ1-5; no firm D call. CDR3 length equals 13 residues. Trimming left V 1 base short and J 4 bases short, with 5 bases between. Germline-derived CDR1 and CDR2 are SGHVS and FQNEAQ. This CDR3 reads CASSLGRNQPQHF. The CDR3 bases are TGTGCCAGCAGCTTAGGAAGGAATCAGCCCCAGCATTTT.

This clonotype was seen at least ten times. The rearrangement links TRBV20-1 to TRBJ2-3; a weak D match, TRBD2 (6 bases). Germline lookup yields CDR1 DFQATT and CDR2 SNEGSKA (reference sequence). This CDR3 has 15 residues. V was shortened by 2 bases and J by 0 bases, with 12 bases between the two germline ends. The DNA for the CDR3 is TGCAGTGCTAGACATATGGCGGGGAGCACAGATACGCAGTATTTT. Its protein product is CSARHMAGSTDTQYF.

This clonotype was detected only a few times. V usage is TRBV10-2 and J usage is TRBJ2-7, with 7 bases identical to TRBD2. Germline V lookup: CDR1 WSHSY, CDR2 SAAADI. V trimming: 4 bases; J trimming: 0 bases; junction bases outside the gene matches: 9. This CDR3 is 16 amino acids long. The CDR3 nucleotides are TGCGCCAGCAGTGGAGGAGCGGGGATCAGCTCCTACGAGCAGTACTTC. Residues: CASSGGAGISSYEQYF.

In this sample, this clonotype turned up a few times. The chain links TRBV5-5 to TRBJ2-1; 7 bases agree with TRBD2. J gave up 1 base and V 5 bases, and 9 bases lay outside the gene matches. The CDR3 totals 16 residues. Looked up from germline, CDR1 is SGHKS and CDR2 is YYEKEE (reference sequence). The CDR3 is CASRRGMDLSYNEQFF. Written as DNA, the CDR3 is TGTGCCAGCAGGCGGGGGATGGATCTATCCTACAATGAGCAGTTCTTC.

In this sample, this clonotype turned up many times. The chain recombines TRBV18 with TRBJ1-4; a possible D gene is TRBD1 (6 bases). The CDR3 is 16 amino acids. V was cut by 6 bases and J by 0 bases, with 14 bases left in between. From germline, CDR1 is KGHSH and CDR2 LQKENI. The CDR3 DNA sequence: TGTGCCAGCTCCTTCGCTGGGACACCAACTAATGAAAAACTGTTTTTT. It is translated as CASSFAGTPTNEKLFF.

J is TRBJ1-6 and V is TRBV12-3 or TRBV12-4, with D perhaps TRBD1 (5 bases). Trimming left V 5 bases short and J 7 bases short, with 18 bases between. CDR3 length equals 16 residues. The CDR3 here is CASSPRRGGSNSPLHF. CDR3 nucleotide sequence: TGTGCCAGCAGTCCACGGAGGGGAGGGTCGAATTCACCCCTCCACTTT.

This clonotype was seen more than once but under ten times. The chain combines TRBV5-6 with TRBJ2-7, with 8 bases that match TRBD1. The CDR3 totals 13 residues. The germline gives CDR1 SGHDT, CDR2 YYEEEE. Trimming removed 4 bases from V and 4 bases from J; junction bases left unmatched: 4. This chain's CDR3 is CASSPRTGYEQYF. The DNA of the CDR3 is TGTGCCAGCAGCCCCAGGACAGGGTACGAGCAGTACTTC.

The genes are TRBV20-1 and TRBJ2-5; 14 bases align to TRBD2. Unmatched junction bases numbered 8, after V lost 6 bases and J lost 2 bases. The length of the CDR3 is 16 residues. From germline, CDR1 is DFQATT and CDR2 SNEGSKA (reference sequence). The CDR3 sequence: CSATGTSGSRQETQYF. Written as DNA, the CDR3 is TGCAGTGCCACCGGGACTAGCGGGAGTAGGCAAGAGACCCAGTACTTC.

This clonotype occurred many times. The V and J genes are TRBV7-8 and TRBJ2-1, with D hard to call. CDR1 is SGHVS and CDR2 is FQNEAQ in the germline V gene. The CDR3 is 11 residues long. V lost 8 bases, J lost 9 bases, and 11 bases lay in between. The CDR3 region is CASGQVPEQFF. The CDR3 DNA reads TGTGCCAGCGGCCAGGTTCCTGAGCAGTTCTTC.

This clonotype occurred many times. The chain links TRBV10-3 to TRBJ2-5; D remains ambiguous. Trimming cost V 2 bases and J 5 bases, with 9 bases left between them. CDR3 length equals 13 residues. Germline V CDR1 and CDR2: ENHRY, SYGVKD. CDR3 nucleotide sequence: TGTGCCATCAGTGAGCGGGCGATGGAGACCCAGTACTTC. Protein: CAISERAMETQYF.

CDR3 loop: CASSEGWQPQHF. The CDR3 DNA follows: TGTGCCAGCAGTGAGGGATGGCAGCCCCAGCATTTT. This rearrangement joins TRBV2 to TRBJ1-5; D call uncertain. V was clipped by 3 bases and J by 7 bases, with 7 bases between them. The CDR3 runs to 12 residues. Germline assignment: CDR1 SNHLY and CDR2 FYNNEI. Variable domain in full (rest from reference TRBV2 and TRBJ1-5): EPEVTQTPSHQVTQMGQEVILRCVPISNHLYFYWYRQILGQKVEFLVSFYNNEISEKSEIFDDQFSVERPDGSNFTLKIRSTKLEDSAMYFCASSEGWQPQHFGDGTRLSIL.

This chain connects TRBV6-6 to TRBJ2-7; D perhaps matches TRBD1 (6 bases). Trimming took off 5 bases at V and 5 bases at J, with 10 bases between the two ends. CDR1 is MNHNY and CDR2 is SVGAGI in the germline V gene (reference sequence). This CDR3 spans 12 amino acids. CDR3 bases: TGTGCCAGCAGTCCCTCAGGGGACGAGCAGTACTTC. It yields the protein CASSPSGDEQYF.

The chain carries TRBV2 and TRBJ2-4; D may be TRBD2 (5 bases). V lost 5 bases, J lost 6 bases, and 17 bases lay in between. CDR1 and CDR2 from the germline V gene are SNHLY and FYNNEI. This CDR3 is built from 15 residues. The chain's CDR3 is CASSPWAISGNIQYF. The CDR3, as DNA: TGTGCCAGCAGTCCCTGGGCCATAAGCGGAAACATTCAGTACTTC.

The CDR3 loop reads CASSPRVGEAFF. CDR3 nucleotide sequence: TGTGCCAGCAGTCCCAGGGTAGGCGAAGCTTTCTTT. The chain combines TRBV27 with TRBJ1-1; tentative D call: TRBD1 (5 bases). CDR3 size: 12 residues. Germline V gene lookup returns CDR1 MNHEY and CDR2 SMNVEV (reference sequence). Trimming shortened V by 5 bases and J by 8 bases, and 12 bases separated the two germline ends.

The J gene is TRBJ2-5, the V gene TRBV12-3 or TRBV12-4, with no clear D. V was pared by 5 bases and J by 1 base, with 8 bases between. The CDR3 runs to 13 residues. The CDR3 sequence is CASSPTLQETQYF. DNA for the CDR3: TGTGCCAGCAGTCCGACACTCCAAGAGACCCAGTACTTC.

The sample holds many counts of this clonotype. V is TRBV4-2 and J is TRBJ1-4, with 11 nucleotides matching TRBD1. The J segment lost 7 bases and the V segment lost 0 bases, leaving 4 bases of the junction unmatched. The CDR3 has 16 amino acids. The germline CDR1 and CDR2 sequences are LGHNA and YNFKEQ. The CDR3 region has the DNA TGTGCCAGCAGCCAAGATCTGGGGACAGGGGGTGAAAAACTGTTTTTT. It encodes CASSQDLGTGGEKLFF.

This clonotype was observed a handful of times. The chain combines TRBV15 with TRBJ1-1, with D maybe TRBD1 (5 bases). Trimming left V 2 bases short and J 4 bases short, with 17 bases between. CDR1 and CDR2 from the germline V gene are LNHNV and YYDKDF (reference sequence). This CDR3 has 16 residues. The CDR3 loop is CATSRSLQGWGTEAFF. CDR3 nucleotides: TGTGCCACCAGCAGATCTCTTCAGGGCTGGGGCACTGAAGCTTTCTTT.

This clonotype was seen only a few times. The chain recombines TRBV6-1 with TRBJ2-5, with 10 bases identical to TRBD2. J was trimmed by 5 bases and V by 9 bases; bases with no gene match: 9. The CDR3 length is 14 residues. Germline V gene data show CDR1 as MNHNS and CDR2 as SASEGT. CDR3 residues: CASSSGGAGETQYF. For the CDR3, the DNA is TGTGCCAGTTCCAGCGGGGGGGCCGGGGAGACCCAGTACTTC.

This clonotype was counted a single time. The V gene is TRBV19, the J gene TRBJ2-1, with 9 positions matching TRBD1. With 5 bases clipped from V and 3 bases from J, the junction kept 8 bases outside the gene matches. Germline CDR1 and CDR2: LNHDA and SQIVND (reference sequence). The CDR3 is 16 residues long. CDR3 protein: CASSDAGTGIYNEQFF. As DNA, the CDR3 is TGTGCCAGTAGTGACGCCGGGACAGGGATCTACAATGAGCAGTTCTTC.

V and J are TRBV6-2 or TRBV6-3 and TRBJ2-7; possibly TRBD2 for D (6 bases). Germline V gives CDR1 MNHEY, CDR2 SVGEGT. The CDR3 spans 15 residues. V gave up 4 bases and J gave up 0 bases, with 13 bases separating them. CDR3 protein: CASSSVAGLSYEQYF. The CDR3 region has the DNA TGTGCCAGCAGTTCGGTGGCGGGGCTCTCCTACGAGCAGTACTTC.

CDR3 sequence (DNA): TGTGCCAGCAGCTCCCGAGGGTCGGACACCGGGGAGCTGTTTTTT. It translates to CASSSRGSDTGELFF. V gene TRBV11-1 combines with J gene TRBJ2-2, with TRBD2 as a possible D gene (5 bases). The germline V gene encodes CDR1 SGHAT and CDR2 FQDESV (reference sequence). This CDR3 spans 15 amino acids. V lost 4 bases, J lost 3 bases, and 12 bases lay in between.

Points on this clonotype: A much larger clonotype is one base distant, so this may be a read error. J is TRBJ2-1 and V is TRBV12-3 or TRBV12-4; 10 bases align to TRBD2. V gave up 6 bases and J gave up 7 bases; unmatched junction bases: 18. CDR3 size: 18 residues. CDR3 protein: CASSPALRGAGGPNEQFF. In DNA form, the CDR3 reads TGTGCCAGCAGCCCTGCCCTCCGGGGAGCGGGGGGGCCTAATGAGCAGTTCTTC.

This clonotype was observed at least ten times. The chain combines TRBV11-1 with TRBJ2-7; 12 bases fit TRBD2. The CDR3 extends over 14 amino acids. After removal of 4 bases from V and 3 bases from J, the junction contained 1 base not matched to a gene. Germline CDR1 SGHAT, CDR2 FQDESV (reference sequence). The CDR3 reads CASSSGLAGYEQYF. CDR3 in DNA: TGTGCCAGCAGCTCGGGACTAGCGGGCTACGAGCAGTACTTC.

This clonotype occurred a few times. The gene calls are TRBV25-1 and TRBJ1-3; 10 bases fit TRBD1. Trimming at V came to 5 bases and at J to 3 bases, leaving 10 bases not matched to a gene. The CDR3 sequence is 17 residues long. From germline, CDR1 is MGHDK and CDR2 SYGVNS. The CDR3 spells CASSQAGTGVFGNTIYF. The DNA of the CDR3 is TGTGCCAGCAGTCAAGCCGGGACAGGGGTTTTTGGAAACACCATATATTTT.